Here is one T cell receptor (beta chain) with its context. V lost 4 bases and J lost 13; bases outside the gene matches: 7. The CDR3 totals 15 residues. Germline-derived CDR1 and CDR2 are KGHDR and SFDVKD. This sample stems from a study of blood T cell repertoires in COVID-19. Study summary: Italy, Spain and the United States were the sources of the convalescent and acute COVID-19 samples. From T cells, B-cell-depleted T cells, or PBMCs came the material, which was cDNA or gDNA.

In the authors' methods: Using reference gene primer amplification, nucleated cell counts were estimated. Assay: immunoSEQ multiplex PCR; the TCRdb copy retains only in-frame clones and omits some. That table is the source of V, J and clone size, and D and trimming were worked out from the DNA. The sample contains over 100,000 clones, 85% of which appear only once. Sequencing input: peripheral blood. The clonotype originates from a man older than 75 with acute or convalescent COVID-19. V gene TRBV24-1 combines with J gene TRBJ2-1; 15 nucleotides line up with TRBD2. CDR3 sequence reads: CATSDQRGLAGGQFF. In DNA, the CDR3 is TGTGCCACCAGTGACCAAAGGGGACTAGCGGGAGGACAGTTCTTC.